Listed here are 17 T cell receptor beta chains from one sample, sequenced in a study of identical twins. Using its own MiXCR run on the 5' RACE reads, TCRdb lists one record per CDR3 protein. Of around 530,000 distinct CDR3 sequences detected, roughly 15% appear once; the ten largest clones hold 0.35% to 0.45%. This sample was shared with a second study, whose subject was yellow fever vaccine responses in identical twins.

The specimen was CD4+ T cells sorted from blood. Receptor source: a woman aged 18-29 years in good health.

The table lists this clonotype with a few counts. The chain links TRBV29-1 to TRBJ1-1; no clear D. Trimming took off 5 bases at V and 5 bases at J, with 18 bases between the two ends. Germline CDR1 SQVTM, CDR2 ANQGSEA. The CDR3 loop spans 14 amino acids. CDR3 DNA: TGCAGCGTTAGCCGGACGGCGTTTGATACTGAAGCTTTCTTT. Its translation: CSVSRTAFDTEAFF.

This chain joins TRBV13 and TRBJ2-4; no clear D. This CDR3 is 16 amino acids long. The germline V gene encodes CDR1 PRHDT and CDR2 FYEKMQ (reference sequence). Trimming shortened V by 4 bases and J by 1 base, and 14 bases separated the two germline ends. DNA of the CDR3: TGTGCCAGCAGCTCATTATTCCAATCGGCCAAAAACATTCAGTACTTC. Translating gives CASSSLFQSAKNIQYF.

This clonotype was seen only a few times. J is TRBJ2-3 and V is TRBV7-2, with 12 bases that match TRBD2. The CDR3 length is 17 residues. The V gene's germline CDR1 is SGHTA and CDR2 FQGNSA. Trimming took 5 bases from V and 1 from J; bases not matched to a gene: 7. The CDR3 sequence is CASSLGLAGLGTDTQYF. The CDR3 DNA follows: TGTGCCAGCAGCCTCGGACTAGCGGGGTTAGGCACAGATACGCAGTATTTT.

This rearrangement joins TRBV7-9 to TRBJ2-5; possible D gene TRBD1, 5 bases. The V end was cut by 4 bases, the J end by 5 bases, with 20 bases between. This CDR3 comprises 16 residues. Looked up from germline, CDR1 is SEHNR and CDR2 is FQNEAQ (reference sequence). CDR3 sequence reads: CASSSRTAGSRETQYF. As DNA, the CDR3 is TGTGCCAGCAGCTCCCGTACGGCAGGGTCGAGGGAGACCCAGTACTTC.

This chain uses TRBV20-1 with TRBJ2-5; possibly TRBD1 for D (5 bases). The CDR3 has 15 amino acids. The ends were cut back, 1 base at V and 5 bases at J, with 17 bases in the middle. Germline V lookup: CDR1 DFQATT, CDR2 SNEGSKA (reference sequence). This CDR3 is CSARAWTRLEETQYF. The CDR3 bases are TGCAGTGCTAGAGCGTGGACACGGCTCGAGGAGACCCAGTACTTC.

This clonotype was counted only a few times. This chain connects TRBV5-1 to TRBJ2-3; D unresolved. V was pared by 4 bases and J by 0 bases, with 12 bases between. From germline, CDR1 is SGHRS and CDR2 YFSETQ. This CDR3 contains 15 residues. CDR3 residues: CASSLVGFSTDTQYF. CDR3 sequence (DNA): TGCGCCAGCAGCCTGGTGGGGTTTAGCACAGATACGCAGTATTTT.

This chain's CDR3 is CASSLRVPSNNEQFF. As DNA, the CDR3 is TGTGCCAGCAGCCTCAGGGTCCCGAGTAACAATGAGCAGTTCTTC. This sequence joins TRBV3-1 and TRBJ2-1; D is perhaps TRBD1 (5 bases). V was clipped by 4 bases and J by 5 bases, with 15 bases between them. Germline CDR1 and CDR2: LGHDT and YNNKEL (reference sequence). The CDR3 loop spans 15 amino acids.

The V gene is TRBV5-1, the J gene TRBJ2-1, with TRBD2 matching over 10 bases. Germline V CDR1 and CDR2: SGHRS, YFSETQ. Trimming cost V 0 bases and J 8 bases; bases outside gene matches: 8. The CDR3 is made up of 16 amino acids. The CDR3 protein is CASSLALAGAQDEQFF. The DNA for the CDR3 is TGCGCCAGCAGCTTGGCTCTAGCGGGGGCCCAGGATGAGCAGTTCTTC.

This clonotype was detected a few times. The rearrangement uses TRBV27 and TRBJ2-7, with a tentative D call TRBD1 (6 bases). This CDR3 is 18 amino acids long. Germline lookup yields CDR1 MNHEY and CDR2 SMNVEV (reference sequence). The V end lost 2 bases, the J end lost 1 base, and 21 bases lay between the germline ends. The CDR3 is CASSLGVLRHRDSYEQYF. CDR3 nucleotides: TGTGCCAGCAGTTTAGGGGTATTGAGGCACAGGGATTCCTACGAGCAGTACTTC.

A few counts support this clonotype. This rearrangement joins TRBV5-1 to TRBJ2-1, with D hard to call. The CDR3 sequence is 15 residues long. CDR1 and CDR2 from the germline V gene are SGHRS and YFSETQ. V dropped 0 bases and J dropped 8 bases, with 15 bases sitting between them. The CDR3: CASSLGAKDVDEQFF. For the CDR3, the DNA is TGCGCCAGCAGCTTGGGAGCTAAAGACGTCGATGAGCAGTTCTTC.

There are a few counts of this clonotype. This CDR3 is CASSQLGQTQETQYF. The CDR3 DNA follows: TGCGCCAGCAGCCAACTGGGACAGACTCAAGAGACCCAGTACTTC. The chain recombines TRBV4-1 with TRBJ2-5; 7 bases fit TRBD1. V lost 2 bases, J lost 2 bases, and 5 bases stayed unmatched. The CDR3 has 15 residues. Germline V gene data show CDR1 as MGHRA and CDR2 as YSYEKL.

The table lists this clonotype with many counts. The rearrangement links TRBV7-2 to TRBJ2-2; D is ambiguous. Looked up from germline, CDR1 is SGHTA and CDR2 is FQGNSA. The CDR3 covers 15 residues. V lost 1 base, J lost 0 bases, and 6 bases lay in between. The CDR3 loop is CASSLVASNTGELFF. CDR3 DNA sequence: TGTGCCAGCAGCTTAGTAGCCTCGAACACCGGGGAGCTGTTTTTT.

The CDR3, as DNA: TGTGCCAGCAGCTGGGGCAGGGTGCATACCGTAGATACGCAGTATTTT. It is translated as CASSWGRVHTVDTQYF. The chain couples TRBV11-2 to TRBJ2-3; a possible D gene is TRBD1 (5 bases). Germline-derived CDR1 and CDR2 are SGHAT and FQNNGV. The V gene lost 4 bases and the J gene lost 5 bases, with 19 bases spanning the gap. The CDR3 consists of 16 residues.

This clonotype came up a few times. The chain uses TRBV20-1 and TRBJ1-2, with TRBD1 matching over 7 bases. Trimming at V came to 5 bases and at J to 12 bases, leaving 12 bases not matched to a gene. The CDR3 extends over 12 amino acids. Per the germline V gene, CDR1 is DFQATT and CDR2 is SNEGSKA (reference sequence). This CDR3 reads CSASDRDLSNTF. The CDR3 nucleotides are TGCAGTGCTTCCGACAGGGACCTCTCCAACACCTTC.

This clonotype was picked up a small number of times. This chain uses TRBV24-1 with TRBJ2-1; 11 nucleotides agree with TRBD2. V lost 4 bases, J lost 13 bases, and 11 bases stayed unmatched. The germline V gene has CDR1 KGHDR and CDR2 SFDVKD. This CDR3 is built from 15 residues. CDR3 nucleotide sequence: TGTGCCACCAGTGACCGCCCCGGGACTAGCGGACCCCAGTTCTTC. This gives the protein CATSDRPGTSGPQFF.

The chain couples TRBV29-1 to TRBJ2-1; D remains ambiguous. This CDR3 spans 14 amino acids. The V and J ends lost 4 bases and 10 bases respectively, with 20 bases between them. CDR1 is SQVTM and CDR2 is ANQGSEA in the germline V gene. The CDR3 coding sequence is TGCAGCGTTGCCCCGAACCGATTAGCCACGGAGCAGTTCTTC. Amino acid sequence: CSVAPNRLATEQFF.

This chain links TRBV7-9 with TRBJ1-5; D unresolved. CDR1 and CDR2 (germline): SEHNR, FQNEAQ (reference sequence). The CDR3 extends over 15 amino acids. The V gene lost 1 base and the J gene lost 1 base, with 8 bases spanning the gap. CDR3 residues: CASSLGAESNQPQHF. The CDR3 bases are TGTGCCAGCAGCTTAGGGGCGGAGAGCAATCAGCCCCAGCATTTT.